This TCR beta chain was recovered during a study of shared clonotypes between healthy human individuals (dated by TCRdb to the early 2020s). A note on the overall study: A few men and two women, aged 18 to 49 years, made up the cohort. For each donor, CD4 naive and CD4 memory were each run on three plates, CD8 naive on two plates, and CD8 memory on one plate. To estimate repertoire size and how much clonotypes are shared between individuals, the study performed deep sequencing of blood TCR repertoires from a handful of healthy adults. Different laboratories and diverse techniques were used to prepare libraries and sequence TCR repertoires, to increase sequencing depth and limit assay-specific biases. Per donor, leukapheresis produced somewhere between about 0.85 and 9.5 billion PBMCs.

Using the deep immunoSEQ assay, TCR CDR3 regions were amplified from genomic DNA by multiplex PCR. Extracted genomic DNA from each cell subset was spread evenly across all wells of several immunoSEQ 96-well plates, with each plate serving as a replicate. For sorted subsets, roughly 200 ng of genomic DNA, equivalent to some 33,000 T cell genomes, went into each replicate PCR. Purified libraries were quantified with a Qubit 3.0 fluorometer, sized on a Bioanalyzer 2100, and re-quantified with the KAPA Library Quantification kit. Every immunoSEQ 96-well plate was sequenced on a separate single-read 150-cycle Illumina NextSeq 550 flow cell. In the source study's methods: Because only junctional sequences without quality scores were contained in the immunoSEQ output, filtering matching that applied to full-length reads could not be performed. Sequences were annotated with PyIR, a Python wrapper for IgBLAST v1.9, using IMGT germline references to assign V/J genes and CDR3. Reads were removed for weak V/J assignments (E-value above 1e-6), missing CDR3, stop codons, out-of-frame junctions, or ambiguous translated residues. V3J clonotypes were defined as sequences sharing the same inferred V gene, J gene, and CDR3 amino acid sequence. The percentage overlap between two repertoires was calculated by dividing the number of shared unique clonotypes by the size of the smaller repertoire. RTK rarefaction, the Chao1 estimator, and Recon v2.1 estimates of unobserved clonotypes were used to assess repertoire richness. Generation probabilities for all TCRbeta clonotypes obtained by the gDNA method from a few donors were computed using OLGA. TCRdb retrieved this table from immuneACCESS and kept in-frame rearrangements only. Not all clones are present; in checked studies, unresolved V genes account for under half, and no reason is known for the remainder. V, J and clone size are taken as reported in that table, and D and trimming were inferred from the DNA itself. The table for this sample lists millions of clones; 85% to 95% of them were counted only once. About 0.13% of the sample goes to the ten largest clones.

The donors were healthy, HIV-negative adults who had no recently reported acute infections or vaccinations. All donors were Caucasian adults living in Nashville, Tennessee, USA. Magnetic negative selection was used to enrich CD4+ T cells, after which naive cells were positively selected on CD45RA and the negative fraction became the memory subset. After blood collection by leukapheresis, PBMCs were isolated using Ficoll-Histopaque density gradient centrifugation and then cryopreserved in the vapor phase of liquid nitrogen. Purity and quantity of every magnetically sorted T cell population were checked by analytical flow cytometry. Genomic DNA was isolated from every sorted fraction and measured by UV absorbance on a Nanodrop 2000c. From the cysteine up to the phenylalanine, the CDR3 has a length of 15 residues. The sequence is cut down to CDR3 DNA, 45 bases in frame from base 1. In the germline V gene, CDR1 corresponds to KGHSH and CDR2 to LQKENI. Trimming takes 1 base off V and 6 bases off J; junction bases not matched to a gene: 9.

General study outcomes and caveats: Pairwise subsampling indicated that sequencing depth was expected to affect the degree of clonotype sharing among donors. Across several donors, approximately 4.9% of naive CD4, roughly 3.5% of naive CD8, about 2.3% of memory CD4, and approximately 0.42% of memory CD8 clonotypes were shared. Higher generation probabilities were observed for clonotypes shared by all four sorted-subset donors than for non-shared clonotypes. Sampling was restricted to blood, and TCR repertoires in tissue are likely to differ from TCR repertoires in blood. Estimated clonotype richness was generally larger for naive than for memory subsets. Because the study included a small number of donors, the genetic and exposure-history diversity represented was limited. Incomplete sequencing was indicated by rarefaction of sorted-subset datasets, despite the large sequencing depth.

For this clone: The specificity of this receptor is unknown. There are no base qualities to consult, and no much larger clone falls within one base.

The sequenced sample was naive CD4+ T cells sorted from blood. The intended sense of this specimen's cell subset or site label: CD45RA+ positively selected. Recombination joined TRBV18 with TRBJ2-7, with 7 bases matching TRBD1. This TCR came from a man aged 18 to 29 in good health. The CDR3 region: CASSPLGDRVGEQYF. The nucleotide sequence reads TGTGCCAGCTCACCACTTGGAGACAGGGTGGGCGAGCAGTACTTC.